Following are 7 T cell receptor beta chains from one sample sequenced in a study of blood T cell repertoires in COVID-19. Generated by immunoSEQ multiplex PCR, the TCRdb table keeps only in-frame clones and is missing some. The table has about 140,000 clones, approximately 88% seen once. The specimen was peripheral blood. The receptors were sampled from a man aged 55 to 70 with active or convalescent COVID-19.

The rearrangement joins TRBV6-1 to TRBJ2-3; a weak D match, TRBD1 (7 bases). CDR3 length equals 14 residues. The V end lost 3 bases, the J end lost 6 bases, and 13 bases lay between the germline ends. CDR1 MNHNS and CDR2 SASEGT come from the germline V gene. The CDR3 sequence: CASSDRGVSDTQYF. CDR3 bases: TGTGCCAGCAGTGACAGGGGGGTTTCGGATACGCAGTATTTT.

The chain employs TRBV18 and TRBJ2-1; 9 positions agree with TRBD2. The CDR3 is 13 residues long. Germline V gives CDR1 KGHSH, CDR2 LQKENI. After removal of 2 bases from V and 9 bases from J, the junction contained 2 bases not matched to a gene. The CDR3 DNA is TGTGCCAGCTCACCAAGGCGGGAGGGTGAGCAGTTCTTC. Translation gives CASSPRREGEQFF.

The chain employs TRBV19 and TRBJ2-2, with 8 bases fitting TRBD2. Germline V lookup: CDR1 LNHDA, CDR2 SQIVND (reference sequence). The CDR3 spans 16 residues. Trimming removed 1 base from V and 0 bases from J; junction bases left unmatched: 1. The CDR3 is CASSIGGLANTGELFF. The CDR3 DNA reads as TGTGCCAGTAGTATAGGGGGACTAGCGAACACCGGGGAGCTGTTTTTT.

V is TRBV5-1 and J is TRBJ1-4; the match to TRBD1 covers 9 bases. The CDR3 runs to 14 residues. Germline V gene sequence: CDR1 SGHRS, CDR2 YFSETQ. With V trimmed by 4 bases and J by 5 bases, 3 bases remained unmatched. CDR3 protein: CASSPGTGNEKLFF. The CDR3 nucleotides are TGCGCCAGCAGCCCAGGGACAGGGAATGAAAAACTGTTTTTT.

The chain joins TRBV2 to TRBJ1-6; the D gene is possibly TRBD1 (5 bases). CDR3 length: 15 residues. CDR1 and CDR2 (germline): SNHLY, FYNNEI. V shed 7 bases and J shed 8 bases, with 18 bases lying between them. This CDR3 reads CASTPRRGLDSPLHF. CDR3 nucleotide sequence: TGTGCCAGCACTCCCAGGAGGGGCTTGGATTCACCCCTCCACTTT.

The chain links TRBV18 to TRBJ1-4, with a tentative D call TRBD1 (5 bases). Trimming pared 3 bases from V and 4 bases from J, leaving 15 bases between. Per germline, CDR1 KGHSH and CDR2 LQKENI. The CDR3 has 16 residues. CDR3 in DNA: TGTGCCAGCTCACCGTCTCTGCAGGGCGGTAATGAAAAACTGTTTTTT. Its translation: CASSPSLQGGNEKLFF. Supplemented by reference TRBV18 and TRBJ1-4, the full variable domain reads NAGVMQNPRHLVRRRGQEARLRCSPMKGHSHVYWYRQLPEEGLKFMVYLQKENIIDESGMPKERFSAEFPKEGPSILRIQQVVRGDSAAYFCASSPSLQGGNEKLFFGSGTQLSVL.

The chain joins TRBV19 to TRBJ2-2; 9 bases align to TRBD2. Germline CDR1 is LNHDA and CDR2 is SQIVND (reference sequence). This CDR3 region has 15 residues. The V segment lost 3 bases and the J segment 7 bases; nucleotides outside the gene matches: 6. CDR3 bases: TGTGCCAGTAGTATTGTAGCGGGAGCCATCGGGGAGCTGTTTTTT. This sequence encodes CASSIVAGAIGELFF.